This T cell receptor beta chain is drawn from a study of blood T cell repertoires in COVID-19. The assay was immunoSEQ multiplex PCR, and TCRdb's table has in-frame clones only and misses some. The sample comprises a few hundred thousand clones, about 82% of which are singletons, and more than 6% rests with the top ten. Trimming left V 5 bases short and J 2 bases short, with 13 bases between. Germline V gene lookup returns CDR1 SGHAT and CDR2 FQDESV (reference sequence). The CDR3 is 14 amino acids. The receptor was isolated from a human donor in a cohort sampled during active COVID-19. The material sequenced was peripheral blood. The chain couples TRBV11-1 to TRBJ2-7; no clear D. The CDR3 loop reads CASSPPEATYEQYF. CDR3 nucleotides: TGTGCCAGCAGCCCCCCTGAGGCCACCTACGAGCAGTACTTC. The full variable domain, in which reference TRBV11-1 and TRBJ2-7 provide the parts outside the CDR3, is EAEVAQSPRYKITEKSQAVAFWCDPISGHATLYWYRQILGQGPELLVQFQDESVVDDSQLPKDRFSAERLKGVDSTLKIQPAELGDSAMYLCASSPPEATYEQYFGPGTRLTVT.